The rows below give T cell receptor beta chains drawn from one sample of a study of blood T cell repertoires in COVID-19. Measured with immunoSEQ multiplex PCR; TCRdb has only the in-frame clones, and not every one. The sample carries around 31,000 clones, 80% to 90% recorded once. The specimen was peripheral blood. These receptor sequences come from a man aged 55 to 69 with acute or convalescent COVID-19. CDR3s include the opening cysteine and the closing phenylalanine or tryptophan. Fields, in order: clone size, V gene, D gene, J gene, CDR3 DNA, CDR3 protein. D genes are given only for firm matches. Size tells how often a clone was seen (once, few, many) or the class of an expanded clone, and some rows leave it out.

clone_size: NA; v_call: TRBV6-5; d_call: NA; j_call: TRBJ2-5; cdr3_nt: TGTGCCAGCAGTTACTCGGAGGACAGCAGCGAGACCCAGTACTTC; cdr3_aa: CASSYSEDSSETQYF
clone_size: NA; v_call: TRBV28; d_call: NA; j_call: TRBJ2-7; cdr3_nt: TGTGCCAGCAGTACAGCCAATGTTTTCTCCTACGAGCAGTACTTC; cdr3_aa: CASSTANVFSYEQYF
clone_size: NA; v_call: TRBV5-5; d_call: TRBD2; j_call: TRBJ2-7; cdr3_nt: TGTGCCAGCAGCCCCCTCGGGGGGGGAGGCTACGAGCAGTACTTC; cdr3_aa: CASSPLGGGGYEQYF
clone_size: NA; v_call: TRBV6-5; d_call: TRBD1; j_call: TRBJ2-2; cdr3_nt: TGTGCCAGCAGTTTACGGACAGGGGACACCGGGGAGCTGTTTTTT; cdr3_aa: CASSLRTGDTGELFF
clone_size: NA; v_call: TRBV5-4; d_call: TRBD1; j_call: TRBJ1-1; cdr3_nt: TGTGCCAGCAGCTGGGGACAGATGAACACTGAAGCTTTCTTT; cdr3_aa: CASSWGQMNTEAFF
clone_size: once; v_call: TRBV6-2/TRBV6-3; d_call: TRBD1; j_call: TRBJ2-7; cdr3_nt: TGTGCCAGCAGTTACACAGGGGTGGACGAGCAGTACTTC; cdr3_aa: CASSYTGVDEQYF
clone_size: NA; v_call: TRBV7-2; d_call: NA; j_call: TRBJ1-1; cdr3_nt: TGTGCCAGCAGCTTAGAGTCAGGGTGGAAGACTGAAGCTTTCTTT; cdr3_aa: CASSLESGWKTEAFF
clone_size: NA; v_call: TRBV4-1; d_call: NA; j_call: TRBJ2-1; cdr3_nt: TGCGCCAGCAGCCAAGATAACAGAAATGAGCAGTTCTTC; cdr3_aa: CASSQDNRNEQFF
clone_size: NA; v_call: TRBV18; d_call: NA; j_call: TRBJ1-1; cdr3_nt: TGTGCCAGCTCACCGGCAGGGCTTCAGAGGAACACTGAAGCTTTCTTT; cdr3_aa: CASSPAGLQRNTEAFF
clone_size: NA; v_call: TRBV5-6; d_call: NA; j_call: TRBJ1-5; cdr3_nt: TGTGCCAGCAGCTTTAAACAGGGATATCAGCCCCAGCATTTT; cdr3_aa: CASSFKQGYQPQHF
clone_size: NA; v_call: TRBV19; d_call: TRBD1; j_call: TRBJ1-2; cdr3_nt: TGTGCCAGTAGTATTCCTTTCGGACAGGGGAACTATGGCTACACCTTC; cdr3_aa: CASSIPFGQGNYGYTF
clone_size: NA; v_call: TRBV7-9; d_call: NA; j_call: TRBJ1-2; cdr3_nt: TGTGCCAGCAGCTTAGCGAGTTTGCAGGGGACTAACTATGGCTACACCTTC; cdr3_aa: CASSLASLQGTNYGYTF
clone_size: NA; v_call: TRBV6-6; d_call: TRBD1; j_call: TRBJ2-7; cdr3_nt: TGTGCCAGCTATTCGGGACAGCCAACCTACGAGCAGTACTTC; cdr3_aa: CASYSGQPTYEQYF
clone_size: NA; v_call: TRBV27; d_call: TRBD1; j_call: TRBJ2-5; cdr3_nt: TGTGCCAGCAGTAGCCAGGGGGCAGAGACCCAGTACTTC; cdr3_aa: CASSSQGAETQYF
clone_size: NA; v_call: TRBV2; d_call: TRBD2; j_call: TRBJ2-1; cdr3_nt: TGTGCCAGCAAGGGACTATTCTACAATGAGCAGTTCTTC; cdr3_aa: CASKGLFYNEQFF
clone_size: once; v_call: TRBV7-6; d_call: NA; j_call: TRBJ1-6; cdr3_nt: TGTGCCAGCAGCTTAAACACGGCGGGATCACCCCTCCACTTT; cdr3_aa: CASSLNTAGSPLHF
clone_size: NA; v_call: TRBV6-5; d_call: TRBD1; j_call: TRBJ1-2; cdr3_nt: TGTGCCAGCAGTAGACAGGGGTTCAATGGCTACACCTTC; cdr3_aa: CASSRQGFNGYTF
clone_size: NA; v_call: TRBV7-2; d_call: TRBD2; j_call: TRBJ2-4; cdr3_nt: TGTGCCAGCAGCCAAGGAGTAGCGGGGGGCCTGAACATTCAGTACTTC; cdr3_aa: CASSQGVAGGLNIQYF
clone_size: NA; v_call: TRBV7-3; d_call: TRBD2; j_call: TRBJ2-3; cdr3_nt: TGTGCCAGCAGCTCAGGACTAGCGGGATCGACAGATACGCAGTATTTT; cdr3_aa: CASSSGLAGSTDTQYF
clone_size: NA; v_call: TRBV27; d_call: TRBD2; j_call: TRBJ2-3; cdr3_nt: TGTGCCAGCAGTTTACGGGCGGGACTAGCGGGTCATACGCAGTATTTT; cdr3_aa: CASSLRAGLAGHTQYF
clone_size: NA; v_call: TRBV3-1/TRBV3-2; d_call: NA; j_call: TRBJ1-1; cdr3_nt: TGTGCCAGCAGCCCGGACACTATGAACACTGAAGCTTTCTTT; cdr3_aa: CASSPDTMNTEAFF
clone_size: once; v_call: TRBV11-2; d_call: TRBD2; j_call: TRBJ2-7; cdr3_nt: TGTGCCAGCAGCCTTCCTAGCGGGAGAAACTACGAGCAGTACTTC; cdr3_aa: CASSLPSGRNYEQYF
clone_size: NA; v_call: TRBV5-1; d_call: TRBD2; j_call: TRBJ2-5; cdr3_nt: TGCGCCAGCTCCCCTGGTACAGCGGGAAAAGAGACCCAGTACTTC; cdr3_aa: CASSPGTAGKETQYF
clone_size: NA; v_call: TRBV12-3/TRBV12-4; d_call: NA; j_call: TRBJ1-6; cdr3_nt: TGTGCCAGCAGCGGGGCAGGGGAATCACCCCTCCACTTT; cdr3_aa: CASSGAGESPLHF
clone_size: NA; v_call: TRBV5-1; d_call: NA; j_call: TRBJ1-1; cdr3_nt: TGCGCCAGCAGCGTGGGACATTCAGGCTTGAACACTGAAGCTTTCTTT; cdr3_aa: CASSVGHSGLNTEAFF